These 30 T cell receptor beta chains were sequenced from one sample in a study of CD8 T cells in ankylosing spondylitis. TCRdb processed the 5' RACE reads anew with MiXCR; each CDR3 protein has one entry. This sample has 150,000 to 200,000 distinct CDR3 sequences, with roughly 12% found just once. Sequencing was carried out using blood, either unsorted or a sorted T cell fraction (not recorded which). Receptor source: a male donor with ankylosing spondylitis or in good health (not recorded which).

Only one count was recorded for this clonotype. Being one base from a much bigger clone, this may be a read error. The chain carries TRBV12-3 or TRBV12-4 and TRBJ1-1; D is ambiguous. This CDR3 region has 10 residues. The CDR3 loop is CTSSHTEAFF. DNA for the CDR3: TGTACCAGCAGTCACACTGAAGCTTTCTTT.

Notes on this clonotype: This sequence may be a read error, since a much larger clone differs from it by one base. The chain carries TRBV5-5 and TRBJ2-2; D is undetermined. CDR3 length equals 15 residues. Germline V gene sequence: CDR1 SGHKS, CDR2 YYEKEE (reference sequence). Trimming removed 2 bases at V and 4 bases at J, with 12 bases between. In DNA, the CDR3 is TGTGCCAGCAGCTTTGCAGAGTTGGGCACCGGGGAGCTGTTTTTT. Amino acids: CASSFAELGTGELFF.

This clonotype was detected many times. Here the CDR3 reads CASSESRNSGANVLTF. DNA for the CDR3: TGTGCCAGCAGTGAATCACGAAATTCTGGGGCCAACGTCCTGACTTTC. The gene calls are TRBV25-1 and TRBJ2-6; D uncertain. The germline V gene has CDR1 MGHDK and CDR2 SYGVNS. Trimming took off 1 base at V and 1 base at J, with 8 bases between the two ends. The CDR3 has 16 residues.

This clonotype was counted many times. The chain couples TRBV28 to TRBJ2-7, with D maybe TRBD1 (5 bases). Trimming stripped 3 bases from V and 1 base from J, with 16 bases between. Germline CDR1 MDHEN, CDR2 SYDVKM. This CDR3 region has 16 residues. CDR3 region: CASSFELGPLSYEQYF. CDR3 nucleotides: TGTGCCAGCAGTTTCGAATTGGGGCCACTTTCCTACGAGCAGTACTTC.

This clonotype showed up just a few times. V and J are TRBV3-1 and TRBJ2-7, with 11 positions matching TRBD2. The germline V gene has CDR1 LGHDT and CDR2 YNNKEL (reference sequence). V shed 0 bases and J 5 bases; nucleotides not matched to a gene: 3. The CDR3 sequence is 15 residues long. The CDR3, as DNA: TGTGCCAGCAGCCAAGATCGTAGCGGGGGGGACGAGCAGTACTTC. Its protein is CASSQDRSGGDEQYF.

This clonotype was observed at least ten times. At one end the junction does not follow the germline gene, possibly because of a read error. The chain employs TRBV5-1 and TRBJ2-3; 15 nucleotides match TRBD2. There are 19 residues in the CDR3. Looked up from germline, CDR1 is SGHRS and CDR2 is YFSETQ. Here the CDR3 DNA reads TGCGCCAACAGCTCCGGACTAGCGGGGGGGCGAGTCGTTACAGATACGCAGTATTTT. It specifies CANSSGLAGGRVVTDTQYF.

This clonotype appeared many times. The chain links TRBV15 to TRBJ2-2; D is possibly TRBD1 (6 bases). Trimming cost V 4 bases and J 6 bases, with 21 bases left between them. This CDR3 is 17 amino acids long. Germline lookup yields CDR1 LNHNV and CDR2 YYDKDF (reference sequence). CDR3 protein: CATSTRDNQGSSGELFF. For the CDR3, the DNA is TGTGCCACCAGCACTCGGGACAACCAAGGGAGTTCCGGGGAGCTGTTTTTT.

V usage is TRBV12-3 or TRBV12-4 and J usage is TRBJ2-3; TRBD2 aligns across 7 bases. The junction had 1 base not matched to a gene; V was cut back by 1 base and J by 0 bases. The CDR3 has 15 amino acids. CDR3 loop: CASSLGGGSTDTQYF. The CDR3 nucleotides are TGTGCCAGCAGTTTAGGCGGGGGAAGCACAGATACGCAGTATTTT.

This clonotype was counted ten times or more. The chain combines TRBV15 with TRBJ2-7, with 9 nucleotides matching TRBD1. Germline assignment: CDR1 LNHNV and CDR2 YYDKDF (reference sequence). CDR3 length: 15 amino acids. With 3 bases clipped from V and 4 bases from J, the junction kept 7 bases outside the gene matches. In nucleotides, the CDR3 is TGTGCCACCAGCAGCAACAGGGGGCGCGGATACGAGCAGTACTTC. Its translation is CATSSNRGRGYEQYF.

This clonotype was picked up a small number of times. This chain links TRBV30 with TRBJ2-1; D assignment may be TRBD1 or TRBD2 (6 bases each). In germline, CDR1 is GTSNPN, CDR2 SVGIG (reference sequence). V lost 5 bases, J lost 12 bases, and 20 bases lay in between. CDR3 length: 13 amino acids. CDR3 region: CAWDIHRGQRQFF. CDR3 nucleotide sequence: TGTGCCTGGGATATCCACCGGGGGCAACGGCAGTTCTTC.

This clonotype occurred many times. The CDR3 nucleotides read TGCAGTGCTCAGCTGACCGGGACTCCGTACTTC. Residues: CSAQLTGTPYF. The chain joins TRBV20-1 to TRBJ2-7, with D perhaps matching TRBD2 (6 bases). The CDR3 is made up of 11 amino acids. Trimming shortened V by 5 bases and J by 12 bases, and 17 bases separated the two germline ends. CDR1 and CDR2 (germline): DFQATT, SNEGSKA (reference sequence).

This clonotype showed up many times. The junction departs from germline at one end; a sequencing error may be responsible. This chain links TRBV20-1 with TRBJ2-7, with 9 bases that match TRBD2. The CDR3 length is 12 residues. Germline V gene data show CDR1 as DFQATT and CDR2 as SNEGSKA (reference sequence). The CDR3 bases are TGCAGTGCTGGGACTAGCTCCCACGAGCAGTACTTC. Translating gives CSAGTSSHEQYF.

In its sample, this clonotype was seen many times. The rearrangement joins TRBV9 to TRBJ2-5, with 7 positions matching TRBD2. J was trimmed by 2 bases and V by 4 bases; bases with no gene match: 5. The germline gives CDR1 SGDLS, CDR2 YYNGEE. The CDR3 sequence is 14 residues long. The CDR3, as DNA: TGTGCCAGCAGCCCAGGACTAGTGCAAGAGACCCAGTACTTC. This gives the protein CASSPGLVQETQYF.

This clonotype occurred many times. The chain carries TRBV25-1 and TRBJ2-5, with 7 bases that match TRBD2. Germline assignment: CDR1 MGHDK and CDR2 SYGVNS. V trimming: 1 base; J trimming: 2 bases; junction bases outside the gene matches: 7. The CDR3 loop spans 16 amino acids. The CDR3 DNA is TGTGCCAGCAGTGAATCGTCATGGGAGGGACAAGAGACCCAGTACTTC. Protein product: CASSESSWEGQETQYF.

This clonotype was seen more than once but under ten times. The chain joins TRBV6-2 or TRBV6-3 to TRBJ2-3; D not certain. Germline CDR1 and CDR2: MNHEY and SVGEGT. Trimming removed 7 bases from V and 2 bases from J, with 13 bases in between. This CDR3 has 14 amino acids. The CDR3 spells CASTGPTITDTQYF. CDR3 nucleotides: TGTGCCAGCACCGGTCCAACCATCACAGATACGCAGTATTTT.

This clonotype was counted many times. V usage is TRBV7-8 and J usage is TRBJ2-7; tentatively, D is TRBD2 (6 bases). Germline V gene data show CDR1 as SGHVS and CDR2 as FQNEAQ. The ends were cut back, 0 bases at V and 5 bases at J, with 8 bases in the middle. The length of the CDR3 is 13 residues. The CDR3 coding sequence is TGTGCCAGCAGCTTAGCGTCGGGGGACGAGCAGTACTTC. It codes for CASSLASGDEQYF.

This clonotype was found many times. The chain is built from TRBV5-1 and TRBJ2-7, with 8 bases identical to TRBD2. J was trimmed by 5 bases and V by 4 bases; bases with no gene match: 5. Germline values: CDR1 SGHRS, CDR2 YFSETQ. The CDR3 runs to 13 residues. The CDR3: CASSTGTRNEQYF. The DNA of the CDR3 is TGCGCCAGCAGCACCGGGACTAGAAACGAGCAGTACTTC.

This chain uses TRBV18 with TRBJ1-6; possible D gene TRBD1, 5 bases. The V end lost 0 bases, the J end lost 7 bases, and 10 bases lay between the germline ends. Germline V lookup: CDR1 KGHSH, CDR2 LQKENI. The CDR3 extends over 15 amino acids. The CDR3 here is CASSPPAGRNSPLHF. CDR3 nucleotides: TGTGCCAGCTCACCACCGGCAGGGAGGAATTCACCCCTCCACTTT. Complete variable domain (other parts from reference TRBV18 and TRBJ1-6): NAGVMQNPRHLVRRRGQEARLRCSPMKGHSHVYWYRQLPEEGLKFMVYLQKENIIDESGMPKERFSAEFPKEGPSILRIQQVVRGDSAAYFCASSPPAGRNSPLHFGNGTRLTVT.

This chain joins TRBV18 and TRBJ2-3; D gene ambiguous. Between the trimmed V and J ends, which lost 6 bases and 0 bases, there was a span of 13 bases. The CDR3 runs to 15 residues. The germline CDR1 and CDR2 sequences are KGHSH and LQKENI. The CDR3 nucleotides are TGTGCCAGCTCTCCCGACCAGACTAGCACAGATACGCAGTATTTT. Its translation is CASSPDQTSTDTQYF.

This clonotype was counted a few times. The V and J genes are TRBV12-3 or TRBV12-4 and TRBJ2-1; tentative D call: TRBD2 (6 bases). V lost 5 bases, J lost 4 bases, and 18 bases lay in between. The CDR3 length is 16 residues. The CDR3 loop is CASSPDLGGIYNEQFF. For the CDR3, the DNA is TGTGCCAGCAGTCCCGACCTGGGGGGTATTTACAATGAGCAGTTCTTC.

This clonotype was recorded a few times. The chain carries TRBV7-9 and TRBJ2-7; 8 bases map to TRBD2. The V gene end was trimmed by 5 bases and the J gene end by 0 bases; junction bases not matched to a gene: 6. CDR3 length: 15 amino acids. Germline CDR1 and CDR2: SEHNR and FQNEAQ (reference sequence). The CDR3 DNA sequence: TGTGCCAGCAGCGTTAGCGGGATAGGCTCCTACGAGCAGTACTTC. Protein sequence: CASSVSGIGSYEQYF.

This clonotype occurred many times. The V gene is TRBV6-1, the J gene TRBJ2-7; TRBD2 matches 11 bases. Germline V gene lookup returns CDR1 MNHNS and CDR2 SASEGT. The CDR3 is 16 residues long. The trim removed 4 bases at V and 5 bases at J, leaving 10 bases unmatched. The CDR3 loop is CASSVETSGMGNEQYF. Here the CDR3 DNA reads TGTGCCAGCAGTGTTGAGACTAGCGGGATGGGGAACGAGCAGTACTTC.

This clonotype was counted at least ten times. At one of its ends the junction is not consistent with the germline gene, which may arise from a read error. The chain carries TRBV3-1 and TRBJ1-6; 7 bases fit TRBD1. The CDR3 consists of 14 residues. The germline gives CDR1 LGHDT, CDR2 YNNKEL (reference sequence). The CDR3 nucleotides read TGTTCCAGCAGTTACAGGGCCGAGGGGGCTCCCCTCCACTTT. This encodes CSSSYRAEGAPLHF.

V and J are TRBV10-2 and TRBJ2-3; 11 bases match TRBD2. Germline V gene sequence: CDR1 WSHSY, CDR2 SAAADI. The junction had 5 bases not matched to a gene; V was cut back by 6 bases and J by 0 bases. The CDR3 has 16 residues. In DNA form, the CDR3 reads TGCGCCAGCAGCCCATTAGCGGGAGGGAGCACAGATACGCAGTATTTT. Amino acids: CASSPLAGGSTDTQYF.

This clonotype occurred many times. The J gene is TRBJ1-2, the V gene TRBV20-1; possibly TRBD1 for D (5 bases). The CDR3 has 17 residues. Germline lookup yields CDR1 DFQATT and CDR2 SNEGSKA (reference sequence). Trimming stripped 0 bases from V and 3 bases from J, with 20 bases between. CDR3 region: CSARDLHHGGRDYGYTF. DNA for the CDR3: TGCAGTGCTAGAGATCTTCACCACGGGGGAAGGGACTATGGCTACACCTTC.

The CDR3 loop reads CASSYSGQVGYGYTF. The CDR3 DNA sequence: TGTGCCAGCAGTTACTCAGGCCAGGTGGGCTATGGCTACACCTTC. This chain links TRBV6-5 with TRBJ1-2; D not resolved. The germline V gene encodes CDR1 MNHEY and CDR2 SVGAGI. V was shortened by 0 bases and J by 4 bases, with 12 bases between the two germline ends. This CDR3 spans 15 amino acids.

The table lists this clonotype with many counts. V is TRBV15 and J is TRBJ2-1; TRBD2 aligns across 8 bases. V shed 3 bases, J shed 6 bases, and the junction held 10 bases outside the gene matches. The germline V gene encodes CDR1 LNHNV and CDR2 YYDKDF (reference sequence). CDR3 length: 16 amino acids. The CDR3 spells CATSSTQREGVNEQFF. CDR3 bases: TGTGCCACCAGCAGCACACAACGGGAGGGGGTCAATGAGCAGTTCTTC.

This clonotype was seen ten or more times. The chain carries TRBV3-1 and TRBJ2-1; the D gene is possibly TRBD2 (6 bases). This CDR3 has 14 residues. V was pared by 1 base and J by 5 bases, with 9 bases between. Per germline, CDR1 LGHDT and CDR2 YNNKEL (reference sequence). CDR3 DNA: TGTGCCAGCAGCCAAGGGGGGGTGGACAATGAGCAGTTCTTC. It translates to CASSQGGVDNEQFF.

This clonotype occurred many times. The V call is TRBV12-3 or TRBV12-4, the J call TRBJ2-1; 11 positions agree with TRBD2. V gave up 6 bases and J gave up 5 bases; unmatched junction bases: 6. The CDR3 length is 15 residues. CDR3 nucleotide sequence: TGTGCCAGCAGCCTAGCGGGAGGAGGGGACAATGAGCAGTTCTTC. This sequence encodes CASSLAGGGDNEQFF.

This clonotype was recorded many times. The rearrangement joins TRBV12-3 or TRBV12-4 to TRBJ2-2; the match to TRBD2 covers 13 bases. The V gene end was trimmed by 2 bases and the J gene end by 6 bases; junction bases not matched to a gene: 3. The CDR3 is 16 amino acids. The CDR3 protein is CASSLTGLAGPGELFF. Written as DNA, the CDR3 is TGTGCCAGCAGTTTAACGGGACTAGCGGGGCCCGGGGAGCTGTTTTTT.